The 28 T cell receptor beta chains given below trace back to one sample, sequenced in a study of cytomegalovirus exposure and HLA in healthy donors. The PCR employed 60 Vbeta primers together with 13 Jbeta primers. Assay: immunoSEQ multiplex PCR; the TCRdb copy retains only in-frame clones and omits some. The table records 95,000 to 150,000 clones, over 60% of them present only once. Sequenced: PBMCs. The receptors were sampled from a woman aged 40 to 55 in good health and CMV-seropositive.

The chain is built from TRBV7-2 and TRBJ1-5; D may be TRBD1 (6 bases). Germline loops: CDR1 SGHTA, CDR2 FQGNSA. CDR3 length: 15 residues. V was cut by 3 bases and J by 1 base, with 10 bases left in between. Here the CDR3 DNA reads TGTGCCAGCAGCTTCGGACAGTTAAGCAATCAGCCCCAGCATTTT. Translating it yields CASSFGQLSNQPQHF.

Here the CDR3 DNA reads TGTGCCAGCAATACAGGGTACAATGAGCAGTTCTTC. This translates into CASNTGYNEQFF. This rearrangement joins TRBV2 to TRBJ2-1; D might be TRBD1 (6 bases). The length of the CDR3 is 12 residues. Trimming removed 7 bases at V and 4 bases at J, with 8 bases between. CDR1 and CDR2 (germline): SNHLY, FYNNEI.

This clone showed up just a few times. The rearrangement uses TRBV5-6 and TRBJ1-1; 10 bases map to TRBD1. The J segment lost 3 bases and the V segment lost 2 bases, leaving 7 bases of the junction unmatched. In germline, CDR1 is SGHDT, CDR2 YYEEEE. CDR3 length: 16 amino acids. CDR3 DNA: TGTGCCAGCAGCTTTCCGGGACAGGGGCAGTACACTGAAGCTTTCTTT. Its translation is CASSFPGQGQYTEAFF.

The chain employs TRBV29-1 and TRBJ2-7; D gene uncertain. Trimming stripped 0 bases from V and 3 bases from J, with 18 bases between. The germline V gene has CDR1 SQVTM and CDR2 ANQGSEA. The CDR3 consists of 16 residues. The CDR3 spells CSVEDQSSSPGYEQYF. For the CDR3, the DNA is TGCAGCGTTGAAGATCAGAGTTCATCCCCGGGCTACGAGCAGTACTTC.

This chain uses TRBV11-2 with TRBJ2-6; the D gene is possibly TRBD1 (6 bases). The CDR3 runs to 15 residues. Germline V lookup: CDR1 SGHAT, CDR2 FQNNGV. The V and J ends lost 1 base and 8 bases respectively, with 12 bases between them. The CDR3 coding sequence is TGTGCCAGCAGCTTAGTCCGGGACATTACCAACGTCCTGACTTTC. This encodes CASSLVRDITNVLTF.

The chain uses TRBV6-6 and TRBJ1-2, with 7 bases that match TRBD1. CDR3 length: 14 residues. Germline-derived CDR1 and CDR2 are MNHNY and SVGAGI (reference sequence). V lost 0 bases to trimming and J lost 5 bases; unmatched junction nucleotides: 3. This chain's CDR3 is CASSYSAGQYGYTF. CDR3 bases: TGTGCCAGCAGTTACTCTGCGGGACAGTATGGCTACACCTTC.

The chain uses TRBV4-1 and TRBJ2-2; TRBD1 might be the D (8 bases). V lost 2 bases and J 1 base, leaving 23 bases between the germline ends. The CDR3 sequence is 20 residues long. Germline V gene data show CDR1 as MGHRA and CDR2 as YSYEKL. Written as DNA, the CDR3 is TGCGCCAGCAGCCAATGGGAGGTCACAGGGGGGGGACGGAACACCGGGGAGCTGTTTTTT. It yields the protein CASSQWEVTGGGRNTGELFF.

This chain uses TRBV23-1 with TRBJ1-1, with D possibly matching TRBD1 (6 bases). TRBV23-1 is an open reading frame, and its role is uncertain. The CDR3 consists of 14 residues. Trimming pared 4 bases from V and 2 bases from J, leaving 11 bases between. The CDR3 spells CASSPHRVNTEAFF. For the CDR3, the DNA is TGCGCCAGCAGTCCCCACAGGGTAAACACTGAAGCTTTCTTT.

The chain has TRBV5-1 and TRBJ1-2, with 11 bases lining up with TRBD1. CDR1 is SGHRS and CDR2 is YFSETQ in the germline V gene. V gave up 2 bases and J gave up 5 bases; unmatched junction bases: 5. The CDR3 runs 15 residues. The CDR3 nucleotides read TGCGCCAGCAGCTTTGGACAGGGGGCAGGGTATGGCTACACCTTC. Translation: CASSFGQGAGYGYTF.

The chain links TRBV6-5 to TRBJ1-2; possibly TRBD1 for D (6 bases). V was clipped by 7 bases and J by 13 bases, with 16 bases between them. CDR1 is MNHEY, CDR2 SVGAGI, per germline. The CDR3 contains 11 residues. DNA of the CDR3: TGTGCCAGCACTAACGGGGGCGGGAGCACCTTC. It encodes CASTNGGGSTF.

This chain connects TRBV9 to TRBJ2-5, with a weak D call TRBD2 (5 bases). The CDR3 contains 14 residues. In germline, CDR1 is SGDLS, CDR2 YYNGEE. Trimming took 3 bases from V and 0 from J, leaving 9 bases between them. The CDR3 spells CASSGETNQETQYF. The CDR3 region has the DNA TGTGCCAGCAGCGGCGAGACTAACCAAGAGACCCAGTACTTC.

This clone appeared a few times. The same CDR3 can be traced to other DNA sequences in this sample. The rearrangement uses TRBV7-9 and TRBJ1-2; 7 bases match TRBD1. V trimming: 1 base; J trimming: 5 bases; junction bases outside the gene matches: 4. The germline gives CDR1 SEHNR, CDR2 FQNEAQ (reference sequence). There are 14 residues in the CDR3. CDR3 region: CASSLDWTGYGYTF. The CDR3 nucleotides read TGTGCCAGCAGCTTAGATTGGACAGGATATGGCTACACCTTC.

V usage is TRBV4-1 and J usage is TRBJ2-7; 7 bases agree with TRBD1. Per germline, CDR1 MGHRA and CDR2 YSYEKL. This CDR3 contains 14 residues. Trimming took 1 base from V and 5 from J; bases not matched to a gene: 5. CDR3 loop: CASSQGVRGNEQYF. In DNA, the CDR3 is TGCGCCAGCAGCCAAGGCGTCAGGGGGAACGAGCAGTACTTC.

The chain has TRBV5-1 and TRBJ1-1, with 7 positions matching TRBD1. Looked up from germline, CDR1 is SGHRS and CDR2 is YFSETQ. The CDR3 has 15 residues. Unmatched junction bases numbered 6, after V lost 4 bases and J lost 0 bases. The CDR3 region has the DNA TGCGCCAGCAGCCTTCAGGGGGGCATGAACACTGAAGCTTTCTTT. This codes for CASSLQGGMNTEAFF.

The rearrangement joins TRBV7-8 to TRBJ1-2; TRBD1 matches at 7 bases. This CDR3 is 14 amino acids long. Losses at the gene ends were 5 bases for V and 4 bases for J; bases not matched to a gene: 7. CDR1 and CDR2 (germline): SGHVS, FQNEAQ. The CDR3 nucleotides are TGTGCCAGCAGCGGCCGACAGGGATCCTATGGCTACACCTTC. As protein: CASSGRQGSYGYTF.

The V gene is TRBV2, the J gene TRBJ1-4; TRBD1 matches 9 bases. The V and J ends lost 3 bases and 6 bases, in that order; junction bases with no gene match: 5. The germline V gene has CDR1 SNHLY and CDR2 FYNNEI. This CDR3 contains 15 residues. The CDR3 loop is CASSDRTGVDEKLFF. As DNA, the CDR3 is TGTGCCAGCAGTGACCGGACAGGGGTTGATGAAAAACTGTTTTTT.

This clone was counted ten times or more. V usage is TRBV6-5 and J usage is TRBJ1-6; TRBD1 matches at 8 bases. Germline V gives CDR1 MNHEY, CDR2 SVGAGI. The CDR3 consists of 15 residues. J gave up 9 bases and V 0 bases, and 4 bases lay outside the gene matches. This chain's CDR3 is CASSYSGDRSSPLHF. The CDR3 DNA follows: TGTGCCAGCAGTTACTCGGGGGACAGGAGTTCACCCCTCCACTTT.

This clone was counted a single time. The J gene is TRBJ2-7, the V gene TRBV10-3, with 7 bases identical to TRBD1. From germline, CDR1 is ENHRY and CDR2 SYGVKD. J gave up 6 bases and V 6 bases, and 11 bases lay outside the gene matches. The CDR3 is 14 amino acids. DNA for the CDR3: TGTGCCATCAGGCTCGGGACAGTCCCCTCCGAGCAGTACTTC. This gives the protein CAIRLGTVPSEQYF.

The chain carries TRBV9 and TRBJ2-1, with TRBD2 as a possible D gene (6 bases). Per the germline V gene, CDR1 is SGDLS and CDR2 is YYNGEE. This CDR3 comprises 15 residues. Trimming took off 0 bases at V and 6 bases at J, with 13 bases between the two ends. In nucleotides, the CDR3 is TGTGCCAGCAGCGTAGGCGGGGCTGGTTCCAATGAGCAGTTCTTC. Translating it yields CASSVGGAGSNEQFF.

The chain joins TRBV5-1 to TRBJ1-1, with unresolved D. CDR3 size: 15 residues. Germline V gene data show CDR1 as SGHRS and CDR2 as YFSETQ. Trimming took off 3 bases at V and 5 bases at J, with 17 bases between the two ends. CDR3 sequence: CASSYDPARRTEAFF. The DNA for the CDR3 is TGCGCCAGCAGCTATGACCCGGCAAGGAGGACTGAAGCTTTCTTT.

V and J are TRBV19 and TRBJ1-1; D may be TRBD1 (6 bases). The CDR3 has 13 amino acids. CDR1 and CDR2 from the germline V gene are LNHDA and SQIVND (reference sequence). V gave up 7 bases and J gave up 5 bases, with 14 bases separating them. The CDR3 DNA reads as TGTGCCAGTATAAAAACAGGGTGGACTGAAGCTTTCTTT. It is translated as CASIKTGWTEAFF.

The chain carries TRBV7-6 and TRBJ1-6; a possible D gene is TRBD1 (5 bases). V gave up 1 base and J gave up 3 bases, with 7 bases separating them. CDR3 length: 15 residues. Germline CDR1 reads SGHVS; CDR2 reads FNYEAQ. The CDR3 DNA reads as TGTGCCAGCAGCTTAGGACAGAGCTATAATTCACCCCTCCACTTT. Its translation: CASSLGQSYNSPLHF.

The genes are TRBV5-4 and TRBJ2-1; the D gene is possibly TRBD1 (5 bases). Germline V gene data show CDR1 as SGHNT and CDR2 as YYREEE (reference sequence). The CDR3 length is 13 residues. V lost 2 bases to trimming and J lost 8 bases, with 11 bases between them. The CDR3 nucleotides read TGTGCCAGCAGCTTACCCGACAGCGATGAGCAGTTCTTC. Residues: CASSLPDSDEQFF.

The chain is built from TRBV5-1 and TRBJ2-3, with D possibly TRBD2 on 7 matching bases. The CDR3 loop spans 15 amino acids. The V gene lost 1 base and the J gene lost 2 bases, with 11 bases spanning the gap. From germline, CDR1 is SGHRS and CDR2 YFSETQ. Here the CDR3 reads CASSLRGGATDTQYF. Written as DNA, the CDR3 is TGCGCCAGCAGCTTGCGTGGGGGGGCCACAGATACGCAGTATTTT.

The rearrangement links TRBV7-6 to TRBJ1-1; 7 bases line up with TRBD1. CDR1 and CDR2 from the germline V gene are SGHVS and FNYEAQ. V was pared by 5 bases and J by 4 bases, with 4 bases of the junction left unmatched. This CDR3 spans 13 amino acids. CDR3 in DNA: TGTGCCAGCAGCACAGGGGCGCCCACTGAAGCTTTCTTT. It yields the protein CASSTGAPTEAFF.

The rearrangement uses TRBV5-6 and TRBJ2-7; 8 bases line up with TRBD1. J was trimmed by 4 bases and V by 0 bases; bases with no gene match: 6. This CDR3 comprises 15 residues. Germline V gene sequence: CDR1 SGHDT, CDR2 YYEEEE. The CDR3 DNA is TGTGCCAGCAGCTTGGGATGGACAGGGAATTACGAGCAGTACTTC. Its translation: CASSLGWTGNYEQYF.

CDR3 coding DNA: TGTGCCAGCAGCCCAGGGGCCGGCCCCAATCAGCCCCAGCATTTT. Its translation is CASSPGAGPNQPQHF. The chain uses TRBV4-2 and TRBJ1-5; D perhaps matches TRBD1 (6 bases). This CDR3 is 15 amino acids long. Germline CDR1 reads LGHNA; CDR2 reads YNFKEQ. V lost 4 bases and J 3 bases, leaving 13 bases between the germline ends.

The gene calls are TRBV4-3 and TRBJ1-2; D possibly corresponds to TRBD1 (6 bases). The CDR3 contains 16 residues. The germline V gene encodes CDR1 LGHNA and CDR2 YSLEER. V shed 0 bases and J shed 3 bases, with 14 bases lying between them. The CDR3 loop is CASSQEGPRGYYGYTF. The CDR3 DNA follows: TGCGCCAGCAGCCAAGAAGGCCCCAGGGGTTACTATGGCTACACCTTC.